The 8 T cell receptor beta chains below come from one sample, sequenced in a study of Ad26.COV2.S vaccination and SARS-CoV-2 variants. Sequencing used immunoSEQ multiplex PCR; TCRdb keeps in-frame clones, though not all of them. The sample lists 400,000 to 500,000 clones; 89% were seen once. Treatment described: some 20 received Ad26.COV2.S at low or high dose, single or two shots; roughly five received placebo; per-sample allocation not given. The investigators took samples on day 63 after the first vaccine or placebo injection. Here the sequenced sample was peripheral blood, taken in a trial of Ad26.COV2.S vaccine versus placebo. The receptors come from a person aged 18-65 years who received the Ad26.COV2.S COVID-19 vaccine or a placebo.

The V gene is TRBV18, the J gene TRBJ2-3; 7 bases are a match to TRBD2. The germline gives CDR1 KGHSH, CDR2 LQKENI. The CDR3 covers 16 residues. Trimming removed 2 bases from V and 8 bases from J; junction bases left unmatched: 13. The CDR3 DNA is TGTGCCAGCTCACCAATGAGCGGGGCTGGATTTAGTACGCAGTATTTT. Translating it yields CASSPMSGAGFSTQYF.

The J gene is TRBJ2-7, the V gene TRBV27; tentative D call: TRBD2 (6 bases). CDR1 and CDR2 (germline): MNHEY, SMNVEV (reference sequence). The CDR3 extends over 13 amino acids. The V gene lost 9 bases and the J gene lost 3 bases, with 15 bases spanning the gap. The CDR3: CASSPNSGYEQYV. CDR3 DNA: TGTGCCAGTTCACCCAATAGCGGCTACGAGCAGTACGTC.

Note on this clone: Mismatch with germline at one junction end may stem from a read error. V is TRBV3-1 (or the pseudogene TRBV3-2) and J is TRBJ2-1; D call uncertain. The CDR3 consists of 12 residues. Germline values: CDR1 LGHDT, CDR2 YNNKEL (reference sequence). The CDR3 DNA follows: TGTGCCAGCAGCCCTACACATTCGAGCCAGGTCTTC. As protein: CASSPTHSSQVF.

This chain uses TRBV5-1 with TRBJ2-7; D perhaps matches TRBD2 (6 bases). V was cut by 4 bases and J by 5 bases, with 25 bases left in between. This CDR3 comprises 17 residues. Germline assignment: CDR1 SGHRS and CDR2 YFSETQ. CDR3 nucleotide sequence: TGCGCCAGCAGCCAGGCTGGCGGGGTTGAGGCACGGAACGAGCAGTACTTC. Its translation: CASSQAGGVEARNEQYF.

This clone was found once. The chain recombines TRBV28 with TRBJ1-2; D call uncertain. Germline lookup yields CDR1 MDHEN and CDR2 SYDVKM. The V and J ends lost 7 bases and 13 bases respectively, with 19 bases between them. The CDR3 has 12 residues. CDR3 nucleotide sequence: TGTGCCAGCACCCTAGGCCCGGTAGCTCCCACCTTC. It specifies CASTLGPVAPTF.

CDR3 residues: CATSDYGGEKLFF. The CDR3 DNA reads as TGTGCCACCAGTGACTATGGTGGAGAAAAACTGTTTTTT. V usage is TRBV24-1 and J usage is TRBJ1-4; D remains unclear. Trimming removed 4 bases at V and 8 bases at J, with 10 bases between. The CDR3 consists of 13 residues. Germline-derived CDR1 and CDR2 are KGHDR and SFDVKD.

The chain couples TRBV28 to TRBJ1-2; 10 nucleotides line up with TRBD1. CDR1 and CDR2 from the germline V gene are MDHEN and SYDVKM. This CDR3 has 15 amino acids. V trimming: 10 bases; J trimming: 5 bases; junction bases outside the gene matches: 13. The CDR3 DNA is TGTGCCACCATTGGGGACAGGGGCCCTAGGTATGGCTACACCTTC. It codes for CATIGDRGPRYGYTF.

The chain recombines TRBV18 with TRBJ2-3; 8 bases match TRBD2. The CDR3 has 16 amino acids. Germline loops: CDR1 KGHSH, CDR2 LQKENI. After removal of 2 bases from V and 5 bases from J, the junction contained 9 bases not matched to a gene. The CDR3 spells CASSPGPSGSGDTQYF. CDR3 in DNA: TGTGCCAGCTCACCAGGTCCTAGCGGGTCGGGAGATACGCAGTATTTT.